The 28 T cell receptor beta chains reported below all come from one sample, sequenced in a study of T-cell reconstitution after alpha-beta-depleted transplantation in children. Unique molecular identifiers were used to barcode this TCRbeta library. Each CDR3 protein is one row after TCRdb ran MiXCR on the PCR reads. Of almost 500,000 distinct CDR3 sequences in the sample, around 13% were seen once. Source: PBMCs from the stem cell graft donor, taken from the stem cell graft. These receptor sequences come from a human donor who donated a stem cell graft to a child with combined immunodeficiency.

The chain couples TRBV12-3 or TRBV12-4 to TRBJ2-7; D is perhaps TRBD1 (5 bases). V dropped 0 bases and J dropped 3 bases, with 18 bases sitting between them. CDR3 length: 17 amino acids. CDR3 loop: CASSLALQGTSHYEQYF. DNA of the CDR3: TGTGCCAGCAGTTTAGCGTTGCAGGGAACGTCTCACTACGAGCAGTACTTC.

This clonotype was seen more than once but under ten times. CDR3 residues: CASSFGSGGAYNEQFF. CDR3 coding DNA: TGTGCCAGCAGTTTTGGGTCAGGGGGCGCCTACAATGAGCAGTTCTTC. The genes are TRBV12-3 or TRBV12-4 and TRBJ2-1; 8 positions match TRBD1. The ends lost 3 bases at V and 2 bases at J; junction bases unmatched: 6. The CDR3 consists of 16 residues.

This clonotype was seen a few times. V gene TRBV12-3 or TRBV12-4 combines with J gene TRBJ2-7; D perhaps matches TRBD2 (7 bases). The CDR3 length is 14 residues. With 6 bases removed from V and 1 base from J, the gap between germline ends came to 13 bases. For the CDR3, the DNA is TGTGCCAGCAGCGAGGGGGGGCATTCCTACGAGCAGTACTTC. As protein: CASSEGGHSYEQYF.

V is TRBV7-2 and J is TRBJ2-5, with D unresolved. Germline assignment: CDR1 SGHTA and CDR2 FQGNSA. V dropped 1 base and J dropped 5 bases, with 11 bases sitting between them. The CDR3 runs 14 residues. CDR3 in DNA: TGTGCCAGCAGCTTAGGATTAGCTTTGGAGACCCAGTACTTC. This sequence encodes CASSLGLALETQYF.

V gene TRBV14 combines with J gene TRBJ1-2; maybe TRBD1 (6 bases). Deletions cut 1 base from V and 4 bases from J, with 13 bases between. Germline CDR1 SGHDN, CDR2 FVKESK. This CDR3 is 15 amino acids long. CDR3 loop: CASSQGRAGAYGYTF. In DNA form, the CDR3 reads TGTGCCAGCAGCCAAGGGCGCGCAGGGGCCTATGGCTACACCTTC. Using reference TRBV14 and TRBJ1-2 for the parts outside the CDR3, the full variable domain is EAGVTQFPSHSVIEKGQTVTLRCDPISGHDNLYWYRRVMGKEIKFLLHFVKESKQDESGMPNNRFLAERTGGTYSTLKVQPAELEDSGVYFCASSQGRAGAYGYTFGSGTRLTVV.

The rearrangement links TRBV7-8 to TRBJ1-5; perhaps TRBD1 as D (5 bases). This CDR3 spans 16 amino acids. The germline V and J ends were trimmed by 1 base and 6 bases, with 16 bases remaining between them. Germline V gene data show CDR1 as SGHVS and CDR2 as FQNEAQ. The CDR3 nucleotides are TGTGCCAGCAGCTTAGTAGGTTCGGGGCGAGTTCAGCCCCAGCATTTT. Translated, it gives CASSLVGSGRVQPQHF. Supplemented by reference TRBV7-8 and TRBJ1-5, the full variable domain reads GAGVSQSPRYKVAKRGQDVALRCDPISGHVSLFWYQQALGQGPEFLTYFQNEAQLDKSGLPSDRFFAERPEGSVSTLKIQRTQQEDSAVYLCASSLVGSGRVQPQHFGDGTRLSIL.

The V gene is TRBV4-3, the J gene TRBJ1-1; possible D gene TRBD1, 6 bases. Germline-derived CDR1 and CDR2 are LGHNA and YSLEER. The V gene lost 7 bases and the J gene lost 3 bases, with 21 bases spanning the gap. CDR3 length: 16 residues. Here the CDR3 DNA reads TGCGCCAGCACCCAGGGGACGACGTCTCAGTACACTGAAGCTTTCTTT. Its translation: CASTQGTTSQYTEAFF.

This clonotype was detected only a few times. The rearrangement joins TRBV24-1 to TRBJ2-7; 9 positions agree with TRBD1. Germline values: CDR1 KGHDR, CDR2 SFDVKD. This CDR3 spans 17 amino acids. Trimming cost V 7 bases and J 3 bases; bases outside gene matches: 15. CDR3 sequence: CATSPSPGQGIFYEQYF. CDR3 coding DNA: TGTGCCACCAGCCCATCTCCGGGACAGGGTATTTTCTACGAGCAGTACTTC.

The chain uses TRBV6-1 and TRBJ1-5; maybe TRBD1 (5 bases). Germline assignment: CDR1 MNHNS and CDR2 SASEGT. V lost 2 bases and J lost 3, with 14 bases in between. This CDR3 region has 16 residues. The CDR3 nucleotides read TGTGCCAGCAGTGAAATTCGGGGGAGGCTCAATCAGCCCCAGCATTTT. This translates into CASSEIRGRLNQPQHF.

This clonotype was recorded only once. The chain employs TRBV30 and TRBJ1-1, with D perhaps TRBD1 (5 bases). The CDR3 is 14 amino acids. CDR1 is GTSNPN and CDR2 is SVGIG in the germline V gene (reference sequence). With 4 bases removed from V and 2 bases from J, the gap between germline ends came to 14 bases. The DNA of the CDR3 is TGTGCCTGGACCTCAGACAGATTTAACACTGAAGCTTTCTTT. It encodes CAWTSDRFNTEAFF. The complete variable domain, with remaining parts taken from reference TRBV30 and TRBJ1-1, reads SQTIHQWPATLVQPVGSPLSLECTVEGTSNPNLYWYRQAAGRGLQLLFYSVGIGQISSEVPQNLSASRPQDRQFILSSKKLLLSDSGFYLCAWTSDRFNTEAFFGQGTRLTVV.

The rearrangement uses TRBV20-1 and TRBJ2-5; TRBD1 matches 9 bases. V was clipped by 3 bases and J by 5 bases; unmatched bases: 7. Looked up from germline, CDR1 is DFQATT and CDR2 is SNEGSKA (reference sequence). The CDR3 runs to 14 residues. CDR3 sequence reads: CSARGTGNWETQYF. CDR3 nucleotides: TGCAGTGCTAGGGGGACAGGGAATTGGGAGACCCAGTACTTC.

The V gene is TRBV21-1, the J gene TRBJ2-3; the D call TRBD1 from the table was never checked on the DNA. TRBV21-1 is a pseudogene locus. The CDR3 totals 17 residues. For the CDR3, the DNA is TGTGCCAGCAGCAAAGCGAGGACAGGGGGCATGGAAGATACGCAGTATTTT. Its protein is CASSKARTGGMEDTQYF.

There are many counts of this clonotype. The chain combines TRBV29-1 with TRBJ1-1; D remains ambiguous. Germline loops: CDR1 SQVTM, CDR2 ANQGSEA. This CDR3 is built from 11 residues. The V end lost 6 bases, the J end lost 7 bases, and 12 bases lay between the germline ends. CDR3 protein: CSVRLGLEAFF. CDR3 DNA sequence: TGCAGCGTCCGTTTGGGCCTTGAAGCTTTCTTT.

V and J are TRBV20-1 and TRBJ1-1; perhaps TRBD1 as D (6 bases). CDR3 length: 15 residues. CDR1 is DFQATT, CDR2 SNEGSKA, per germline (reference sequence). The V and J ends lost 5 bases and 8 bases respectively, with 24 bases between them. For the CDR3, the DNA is TGCAGTGCTGCCAGATTTCTGGGGACAAGAGAAGAAGCTTTCTTT. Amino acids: CSAARFLGTREEAFF.

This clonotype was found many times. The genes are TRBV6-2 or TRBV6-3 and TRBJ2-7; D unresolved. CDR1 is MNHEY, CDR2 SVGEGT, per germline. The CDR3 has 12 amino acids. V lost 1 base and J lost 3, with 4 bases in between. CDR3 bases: TGTGCCAGCAGTTACTATAGCTACGAGCAGTACTTC. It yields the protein CASSYYSYEQYF.

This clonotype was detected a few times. The CDR3 loop is CASSQGLAGGSGELFF. The CDR3 region has the DNA TGTGCCAGCAGCCAGGGACTAGCGGGGGGGTCTGGGGAGCTGTTTTTT. The V and J genes are TRBV11-2 and TRBJ2-2, with 16 bases identical to TRBD2. From germline, CDR1 is SGHAT and CDR2 FQNNGV. J gave up 8 bases and V 5 bases, and 5 bases lay outside the gene matches. This CDR3 has 16 residues.

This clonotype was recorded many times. The CDR3 loop reads CSATIAGRYNEQFF. CDR3 DNA sequence: TGCAGTGCAACAATAGCGGGACGGTACAATGAGCAGTTCTTC. V and J are TRBV20-1 and TRBJ2-1, with 8 positions matching TRBD2. V lost 6 bases, J lost 4 bases, and 8 bases stayed unmatched. CDR1 is DFQATT and CDR2 is SNEGSKA in the germline V gene (reference sequence). The CDR3 consists of 14 residues.

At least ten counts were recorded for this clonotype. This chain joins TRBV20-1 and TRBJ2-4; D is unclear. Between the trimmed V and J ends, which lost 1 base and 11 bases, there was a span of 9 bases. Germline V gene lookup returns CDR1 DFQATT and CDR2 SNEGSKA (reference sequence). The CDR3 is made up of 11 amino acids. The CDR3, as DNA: TGCAGTGCTAGAGCGGCTCAGCTTCAGTACTTC. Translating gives CSARAAQLQYF.

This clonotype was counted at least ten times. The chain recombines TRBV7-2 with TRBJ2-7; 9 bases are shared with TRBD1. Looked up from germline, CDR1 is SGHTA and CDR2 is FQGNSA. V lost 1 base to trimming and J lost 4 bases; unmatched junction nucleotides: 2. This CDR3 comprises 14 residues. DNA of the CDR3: TGTGCCAGCAGCTTAGACAGGGGGCGATACGAGCAGTACTTC. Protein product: CASSLDRGRYEQYF.

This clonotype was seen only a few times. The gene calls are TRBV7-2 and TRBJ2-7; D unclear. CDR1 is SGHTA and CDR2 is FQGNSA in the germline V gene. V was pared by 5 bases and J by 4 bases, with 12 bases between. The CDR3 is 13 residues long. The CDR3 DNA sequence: TGTGCCAGCAGCGGCGAACTTGGTTACGAGCAGTACTTC. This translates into CASSGELGYEQYF.

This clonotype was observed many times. CDR3 residues: CASSQYRGPNSAGELFF. DNA of the CDR3: TGTGCCAGCAGCCAATACAGGGGGCCGAACAGCGCCGGGGAGCTGTTTTTT. The J gene is TRBJ2-2, the V gene TRBV4-2, with 9 nucleotides matching TRBD1. Germline V CDR1 and CDR2: LGHNA, YNFKEQ. V dropped 2 bases and J dropped 6; count of bases not matched to a gene: 10. The CDR3 extends over 17 amino acids.

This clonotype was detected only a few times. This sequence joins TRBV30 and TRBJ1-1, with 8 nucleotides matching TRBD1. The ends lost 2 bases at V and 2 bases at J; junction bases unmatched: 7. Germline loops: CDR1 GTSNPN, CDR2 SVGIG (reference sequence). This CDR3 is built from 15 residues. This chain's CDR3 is CAWSPLDRVNTEAFF. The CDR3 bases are TGTGCCTGGAGTCCCCTGGACAGGGTCAACACTGAAGCTTTCTTT. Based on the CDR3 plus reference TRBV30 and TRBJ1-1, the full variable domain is SQTIHQWPATLVQPVGSPLSLECTVEGTSNPNLYWYRQAAGRGLQLLFYSVGIGQISSEVPQNLSASRPQDRQFILSSKKLLLSDSGFYLCAWSPLDRVNTEAFFGQGTRLTVV.

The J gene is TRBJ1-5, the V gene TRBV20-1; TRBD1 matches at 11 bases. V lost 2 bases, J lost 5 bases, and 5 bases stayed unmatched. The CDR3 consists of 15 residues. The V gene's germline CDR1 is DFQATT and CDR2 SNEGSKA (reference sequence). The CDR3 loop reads CSARFRGQGDQPQHF. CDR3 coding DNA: TGCAGTGCTAGATTTCGGGGACAGGGGGATCAGCCCCAGCATTTT.

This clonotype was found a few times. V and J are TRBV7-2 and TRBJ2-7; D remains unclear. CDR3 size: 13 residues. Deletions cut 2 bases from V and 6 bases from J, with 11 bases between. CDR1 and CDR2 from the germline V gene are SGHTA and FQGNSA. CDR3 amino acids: CASSLRMWVEQYF. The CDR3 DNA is TGTGCCAGCAGCTTACGAATGTGGGTCGAGCAGTACTTC.

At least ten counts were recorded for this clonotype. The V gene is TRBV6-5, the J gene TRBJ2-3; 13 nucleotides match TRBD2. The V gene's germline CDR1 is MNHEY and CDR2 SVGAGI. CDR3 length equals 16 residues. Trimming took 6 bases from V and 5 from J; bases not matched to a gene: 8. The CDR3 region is CASRGLAGIFLDTQYF. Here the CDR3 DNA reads TGTGCCAGCAGGGGACTAGCGGGAATCTTTTTAGATACGCAGTATTTT.

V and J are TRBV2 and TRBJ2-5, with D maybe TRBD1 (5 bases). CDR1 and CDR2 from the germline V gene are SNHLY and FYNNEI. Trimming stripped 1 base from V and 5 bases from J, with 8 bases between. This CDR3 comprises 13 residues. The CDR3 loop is CASSEEGWETQYF. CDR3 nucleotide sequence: TGTGCCAGCAGTGAAGAGGGGTGGGAGACCCAGTACTTC. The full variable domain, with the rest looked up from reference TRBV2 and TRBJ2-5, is EPEVTQTPSHQVTQMGQEVILRCVPISNHLYFYWYRQILGQKVEFLVSFYNNEISEKSEIFDDQFSVERPDGSNFTLKIRSTKLEDSAMYFCASSEEGWETQYFGPGTRLLVL.

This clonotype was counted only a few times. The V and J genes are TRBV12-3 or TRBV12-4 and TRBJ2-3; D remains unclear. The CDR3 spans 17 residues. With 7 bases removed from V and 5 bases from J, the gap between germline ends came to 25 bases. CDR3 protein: CASNPQAAKDQVDTQYF. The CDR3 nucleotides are TGTGCCAGCAATCCCCAAGCAGCCAAGGACCAGGTAGATACGCAGTATTTT.

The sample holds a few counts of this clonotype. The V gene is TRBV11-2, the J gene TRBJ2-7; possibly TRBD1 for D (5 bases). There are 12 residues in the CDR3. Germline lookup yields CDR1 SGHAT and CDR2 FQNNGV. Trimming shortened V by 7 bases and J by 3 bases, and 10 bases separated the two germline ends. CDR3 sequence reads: CASTSQGYEQYF. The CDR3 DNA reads TGTGCCAGCACCTCGCAGGGCTACGAGCAGTACTTC. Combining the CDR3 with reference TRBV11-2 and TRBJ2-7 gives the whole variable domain EAGVAQSPRYKIIEKRQSVAFWCNPISGHATLYWYQQILGQGPKLLIQFQNNGVVDDSQLPKDRFSAERLKGVDSTLKIQPAKLEDSAVYLCASTSQGYEQYFGPGTRLTVT.